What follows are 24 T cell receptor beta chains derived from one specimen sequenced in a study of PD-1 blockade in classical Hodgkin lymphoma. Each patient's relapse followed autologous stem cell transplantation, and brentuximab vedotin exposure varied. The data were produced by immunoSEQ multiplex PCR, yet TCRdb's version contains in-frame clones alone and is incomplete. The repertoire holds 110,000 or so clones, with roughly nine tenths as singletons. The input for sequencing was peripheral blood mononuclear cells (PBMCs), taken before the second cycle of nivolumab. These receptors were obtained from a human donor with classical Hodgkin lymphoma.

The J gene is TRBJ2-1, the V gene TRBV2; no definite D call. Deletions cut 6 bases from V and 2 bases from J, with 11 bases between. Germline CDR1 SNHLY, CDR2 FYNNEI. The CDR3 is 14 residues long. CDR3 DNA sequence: TGTGCCAGCAGATGGGTGCTGGCCTACAATGAGCAGTTCTTC. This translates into CASRWVLAYNEQFF.

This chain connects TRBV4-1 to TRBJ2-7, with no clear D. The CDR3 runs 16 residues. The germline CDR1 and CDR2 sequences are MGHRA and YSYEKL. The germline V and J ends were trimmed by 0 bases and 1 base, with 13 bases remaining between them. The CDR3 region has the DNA TGCGCCAGCAGCCAAGATCTGCATGTTACATCCTACGAGCAGTACTTC. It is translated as CASSQDLHVTSYEQYF.

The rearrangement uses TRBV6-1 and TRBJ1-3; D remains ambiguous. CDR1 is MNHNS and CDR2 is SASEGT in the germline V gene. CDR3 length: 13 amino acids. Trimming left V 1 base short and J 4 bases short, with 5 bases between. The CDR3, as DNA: TGTGCCAGCAGTGAAGGGAGCGGAAACACCATATATTTT. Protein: CASSEGSGNTIYF.

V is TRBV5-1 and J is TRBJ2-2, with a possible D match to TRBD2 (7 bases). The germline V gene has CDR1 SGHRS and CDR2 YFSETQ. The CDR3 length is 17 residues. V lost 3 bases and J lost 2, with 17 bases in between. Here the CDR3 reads CASSSGAGVSNTGELFF. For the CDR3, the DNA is TGCGCCAGCAGCTCAGGGGCGGGAGTAAGTAACACCGGGGAGCTGTTTTTT.

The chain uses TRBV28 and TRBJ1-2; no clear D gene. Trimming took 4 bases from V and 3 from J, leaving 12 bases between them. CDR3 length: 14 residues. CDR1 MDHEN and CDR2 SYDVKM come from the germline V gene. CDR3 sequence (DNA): TGTGCCAGCAGTTACGGACGGGCGGACTATGGCTACACCTTC. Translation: CASSYGRADYGYTF.

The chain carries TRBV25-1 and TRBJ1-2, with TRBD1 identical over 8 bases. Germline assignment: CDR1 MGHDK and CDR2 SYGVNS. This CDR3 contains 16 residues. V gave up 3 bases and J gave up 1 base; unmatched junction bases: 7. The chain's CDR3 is CASSESGGSFNYGYTF. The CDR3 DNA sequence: TGTGCCAGCAGTGAGTCAGGGGGCTCCTTTAACTATGGCTACACCTTC.

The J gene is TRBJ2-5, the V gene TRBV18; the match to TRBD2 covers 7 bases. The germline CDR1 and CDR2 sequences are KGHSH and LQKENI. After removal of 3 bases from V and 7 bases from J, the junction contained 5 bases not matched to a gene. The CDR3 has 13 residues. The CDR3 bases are TGTGCCAGCTCACCGGGCGGGAGCGGGACCCAGTACTTC. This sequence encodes CASSPGGSGTQYF. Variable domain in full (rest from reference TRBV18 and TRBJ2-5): NAGVMQNPRHLVRRRGQEARLRCSPMKGHSHVYWYRQLPEEGLKFMVYLQKENIIDESGMPKERFSAEFPKEGPSILRIQQVVRGDSAAYFCASSPGGSGTQYFGPGTRLLVL.

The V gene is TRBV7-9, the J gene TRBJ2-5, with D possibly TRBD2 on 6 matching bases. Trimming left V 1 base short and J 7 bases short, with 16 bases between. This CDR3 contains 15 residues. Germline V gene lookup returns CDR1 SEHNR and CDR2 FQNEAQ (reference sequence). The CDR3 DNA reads TGTGCCAGCAGCTTAGGGGCGGGGCCCCAGGGGACCCAGTACTTC. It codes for CASSLGAGPQGTQYF.

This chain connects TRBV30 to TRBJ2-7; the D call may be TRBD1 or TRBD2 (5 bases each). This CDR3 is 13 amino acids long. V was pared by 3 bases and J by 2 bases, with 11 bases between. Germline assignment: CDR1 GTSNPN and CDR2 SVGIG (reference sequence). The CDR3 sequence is CAWRRGFTYEQYF. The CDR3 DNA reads TGTGCCTGGAGGAGGGGCTTTACCTACGAGCAGTACTTC.

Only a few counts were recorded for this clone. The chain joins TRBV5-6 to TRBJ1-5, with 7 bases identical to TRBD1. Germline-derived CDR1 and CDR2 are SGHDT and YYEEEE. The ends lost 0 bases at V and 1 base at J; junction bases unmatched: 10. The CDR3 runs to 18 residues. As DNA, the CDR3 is TGTGCCAGCAGCTTGGGGGCTAACAGGGGAGGGAGCAATCAGCCCCAGCATTTT. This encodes CASSLGANRGGSNQPQHF.

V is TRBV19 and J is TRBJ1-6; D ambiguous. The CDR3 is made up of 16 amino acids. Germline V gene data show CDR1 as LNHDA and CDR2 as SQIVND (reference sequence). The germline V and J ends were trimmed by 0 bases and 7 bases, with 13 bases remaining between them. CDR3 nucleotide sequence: TGTGCCAGTAGTATAGATGCCGGGTCAAGCAATTCACCCCTCCACTTT. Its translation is CASSIDAGSSNSPLHF.

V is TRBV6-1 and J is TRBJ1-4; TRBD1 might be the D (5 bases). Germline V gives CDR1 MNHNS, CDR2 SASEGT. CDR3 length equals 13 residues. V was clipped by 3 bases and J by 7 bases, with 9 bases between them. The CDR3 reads CASSEQGREKLFF. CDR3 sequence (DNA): TGTGCCAGCAGTGAGCAGGGTCGTGAAAAACTGTTTTTT.

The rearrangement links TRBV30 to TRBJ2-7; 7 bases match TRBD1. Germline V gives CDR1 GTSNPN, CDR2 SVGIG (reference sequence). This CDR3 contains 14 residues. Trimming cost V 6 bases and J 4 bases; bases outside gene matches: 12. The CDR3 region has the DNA TGTGCCTGTCGAATCCGGGACAGTCTTTACGAGCAGTACTTC. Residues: CACRIRDSLYEQYF.

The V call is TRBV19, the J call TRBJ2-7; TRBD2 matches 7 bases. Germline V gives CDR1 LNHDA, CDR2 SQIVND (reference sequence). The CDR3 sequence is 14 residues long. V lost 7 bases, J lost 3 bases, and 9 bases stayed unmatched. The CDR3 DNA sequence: TGTGCCAGTAAAAGCGGGAAAGGTAGCTACGAGCAGTACTTC. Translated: CASKSGKGSYEQYF.

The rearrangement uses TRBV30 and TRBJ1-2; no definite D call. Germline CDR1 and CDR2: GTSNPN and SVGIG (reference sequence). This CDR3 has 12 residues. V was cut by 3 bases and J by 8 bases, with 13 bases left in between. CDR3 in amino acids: CAWSSGPGGYTF. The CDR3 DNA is TGTGCCTGGAGCTCCGGTCCAGGAGGCTACACCTTC. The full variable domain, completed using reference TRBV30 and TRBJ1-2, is SQTIHQWPATLVQPVGSPLSLECTVEGTSNPNLYWYRQAAGRGLQLLFYSVGIGQISSEVPQNLSASRPQDRQFILSSKKLLLSDSGFYLCAWSSGPGGYTFGSGTRLTVV.

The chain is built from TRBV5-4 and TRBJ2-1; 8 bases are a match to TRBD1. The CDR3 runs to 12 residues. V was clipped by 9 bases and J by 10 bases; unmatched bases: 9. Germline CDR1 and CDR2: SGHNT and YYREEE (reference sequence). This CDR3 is CATRAGGREQFF. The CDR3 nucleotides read TGTGCCACAAGGGCAGGGGGCAGAGAGCAGTTCTTC.

CDR3 sequence reads: CASSFSGTLLSSYEQYF. DNA for the CDR3: TGTGCCAGCAGTTTTTCCGGGACTCTCCTTTCCTCCTACGAGCAGTACTTC. This chain links TRBV5-6 with TRBJ2-7; D possibly corresponds to TRBD2 (6 bases). Germline CDR1 and CDR2: SGHDT and YYEEEE. Trimming left V 5 bases short and J 0 bases short, with 21 bases between. This CDR3 region has 17 residues. The full variable domain, completed using reference TRBV5-6 and TRBJ2-7, is DAGVTQSPTHLIKTRGQQVTLRCSPKSGHDTVSWYQQALGQGPQFIFQYYEEEERQRGNFPDRFSGHQFPNYSSELNVNALLLGDSALYLCASSFSGTLLSSYEQYFGPGTRLTVT.

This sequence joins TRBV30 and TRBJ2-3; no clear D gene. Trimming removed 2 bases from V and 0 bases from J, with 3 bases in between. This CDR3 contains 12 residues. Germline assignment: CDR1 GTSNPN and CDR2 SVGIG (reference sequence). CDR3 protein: CAWSPSTDTQYF. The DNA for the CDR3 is TGTGCCTGGAGTCCGAGCACAGATACGCAGTATTTT.

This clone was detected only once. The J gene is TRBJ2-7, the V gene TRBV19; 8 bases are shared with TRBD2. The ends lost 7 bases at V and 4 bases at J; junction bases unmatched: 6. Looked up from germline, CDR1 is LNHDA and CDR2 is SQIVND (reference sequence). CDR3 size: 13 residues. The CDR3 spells CASTPREGYEQYF. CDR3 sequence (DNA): TGTGCCAGTACCCCCCGGGAGGGGTACGAGCAGTACTTC.

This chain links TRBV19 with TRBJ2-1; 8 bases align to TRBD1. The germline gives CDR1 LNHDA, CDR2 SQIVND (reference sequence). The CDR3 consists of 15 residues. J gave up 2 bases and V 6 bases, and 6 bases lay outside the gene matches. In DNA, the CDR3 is TGTGCCAGTAGCACCTCGGGACAGGCCTACAATGAGCAGTTCTTC. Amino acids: CASSTSGQAYNEQFF.

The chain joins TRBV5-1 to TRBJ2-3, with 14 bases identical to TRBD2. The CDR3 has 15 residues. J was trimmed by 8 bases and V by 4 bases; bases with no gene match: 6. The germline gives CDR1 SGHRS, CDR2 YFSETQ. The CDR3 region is CASSVGGTSGSTQYF. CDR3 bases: TGCGCCAGCAGCGTTGGCGGGACTAGCGGGAGTACGCAGTATTTT.

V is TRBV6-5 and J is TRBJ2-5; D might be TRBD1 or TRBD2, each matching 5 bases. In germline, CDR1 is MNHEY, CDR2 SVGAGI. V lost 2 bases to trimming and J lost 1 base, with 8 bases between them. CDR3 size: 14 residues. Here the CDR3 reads CASSYGTAQETQYF. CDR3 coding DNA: TGTGCCAGCAGTTACGGGACGGCCCAAGAGACCCAGTACTTC.

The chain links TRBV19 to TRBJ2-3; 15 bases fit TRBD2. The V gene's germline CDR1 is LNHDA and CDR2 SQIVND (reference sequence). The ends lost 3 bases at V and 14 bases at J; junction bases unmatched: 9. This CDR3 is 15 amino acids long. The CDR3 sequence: CASSMPGTSGRSWYF. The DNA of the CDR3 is TGTGCCAGTAGTATGCCCGGGACTAGCGGGAGGAGCTGGTATTTT.

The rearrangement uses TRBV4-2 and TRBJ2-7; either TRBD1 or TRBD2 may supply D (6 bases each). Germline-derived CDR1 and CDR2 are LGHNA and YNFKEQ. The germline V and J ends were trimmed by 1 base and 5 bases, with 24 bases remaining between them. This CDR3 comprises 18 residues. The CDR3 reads CASSQVSGRGGLFDEQYF. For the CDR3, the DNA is TGTGCCAGCAGCCAAGTTAGCGGTAGAGGGGGTCTTTTTGACGAGCAGTACTTC.